At least ten counts were recorded for the clone carrying this T cell receptor beta chain. What it binds is not known. This record comes from a study of CD8 T cells in ankylosing spondylitis. Trimming stripped 3 bases from V and 7 bases from J, with 18 bases between. The CDR3 spans 15 residues. Germline loops: CDR1 SGHRS, CDR2 YFSETQ. Study-level results: Ankylosing spondylitis blood appeared to be characterized by a TCR beta motif of fewer than ten highly homologous variants.

5'-RACE, quantitative and with molecular barcodes, yielded the TCR beta libraries. Each CDR3 protein gets one entry after TCRdb re-called the 5' RACE reads with MiXCR. The data hold 500,000 or so distinct CDR3 sequences, with roughly 5.3% observed a single time. Sequenced sample: blood, either unsorted or a sorted T cell fraction (not recorded which). This receptor was taken from a male donor with ankylosing spondylitis. The genes are TRBV5-1 and TRBJ2-3, with D perhaps TRBD2 (5 bases). The CDR3 coding sequence is TGCGCCAGCAGCTCCCTGAGCGCGGGTGATAATACGCAGTATTTT. Protein sequence: CASSSLSAGDNTQYF.